This T cell receptor (beta chain) emerged from a study of monozygotic twins with inflammatory bowel disease. The V gene's germline CDR1 is MDHEN and CDR2 SYDVKM. The CDR3 contains 13 residues. TCRdb re-analyzed the 5' RACE reads; it lists each CDR3 protein once, without DNA. This sample contains approximately 400,000 distinct CDR3 sequences. The chain carries TRBV28 and TRBJ2-7. The receptor was isolated from a human donor with ulcerative colitis or Crohn's disease, or a healthy co-twin of an affected twin (not recorded which). Sequencing was done on a sample of blood. The CDR3 loop reads CASSLQGPLEQYF.